The following is a T cell receptor (beta chain) sequence with its context. What it recognizes is unknown. Generated by immunoSEQ multiplex PCR, the TCRdb table keeps only in-frame clones and is missing some. The table lists under 150,000 clones, approximately 89% of them singletons, with around 5.2% in the top ten. The data were taken from a study of T cell responses to AZD1222 COVID-19 vaccine. Study findings and constraints: Spike-specific TCRs gained breadth and depth after people received two AZD1222 doses.

Trimming cost V 4 bases and J 7 bases, with 12 bases left between them. The CDR3 is made up of 14 amino acids. CDR1 is SGHDT, CDR2 YYEEEE, per germline. The clonotype comes from an adult in good health. The chain is built from TRBV5-6 and TRBJ1-6; no definite D call. Sequencing was performed on peripheral blood, taken on day 0 of AZD1222 vaccination. CDR3 region: CASSIYVVNSPLHF. The CDR3 nucleotides are TGTGCCAGCAGCATTTACGTCGTCAATTCACCCCTCCACTTT.